One and the same sample provided the 17 T cell receptor beta chains below, sequenced in a study of blood T cell repertoires in COVID-19. Assay: immunoSEQ multiplex PCR; the TCRdb copy retains only in-frame clones and omits some. The sample records about 52,000 clones, roughly 83% being singletons. The material sequenced was peripheral blood. The receptors were sampled from an elderly woman with acute or convalescent COVID-19.

The chain carries TRBV9 and TRBJ1-3, with TRBD1 as a possible D gene (6 bases). This CDR3 spans 14 amino acids. The germline CDR1 and CDR2 sequences are SGDLS and YYNGEE. Trimming took 3 bases from V and 4 from J, leaving 11 bases between them. CDR3 sequence reads: CASSATGMGNTIYF. The CDR3 nucleotides read TGTGCCAGCAGCGCCACAGGGATGGGAAACACCATATATTTT. Together with reference TRBV9 and TRBJ1-3, the CDR3 gives the full variable domain: DSGVTQTPKHLITATGQRVTLRCSPRSGDLSVYWYQQSLDQGLQFLIQYYNGEERAKGNILERFSAQQFPDLHSELNLSSLELGDSALYFCASSATGMGNTIYFGEGSWLTVV.

The chain carries TRBV5-6 and TRBJ2-1, with 13 bases that match TRBD2. The V gene's germline CDR1 is SGHDT and CDR2 YYEEEE. The CDR3 is 16 amino acids. V was clipped by 2 bases and J by 7 bases; unmatched bases: 6. CDR3 protein: CASSLGLAGVGNEQFF. CDR3 in DNA: TGTGCCAGCAGCTTAGGACTAGCGGGAGTTGGGAATGAGCAGTTCTTC.

The genes are TRBV19 and TRBJ2-2, with D possibly being TRBD1 (5 bases). Between the trimmed V and J ends, which lost 8 bases and 0 bases, there was a span of 10 bases. CDR1 and CDR2 from the germline V gene are LNHDA and SQIVND (reference sequence). The CDR3 is 14 amino acids. The chain's CDR3 is CASDLTANTGELFF. The CDR3 DNA is TGTGCCAGTGACTTGACAGCGAACACCGGGGAGCTGTTTTTT.

The chain has TRBV9 and TRBJ2-2; D call uncertain. Per the germline V gene, CDR1 is SGDLS and CDR2 is YYNGEE. Trimming shortened V by 4 bases and J by 1 base, and 5 bases separated the two germline ends. This CDR3 is 13 amino acids long. This chain's CDR3 is CASSSVNTGELFF. Written as DNA, the CDR3 is TGTGCCAGCAGCTCTGTGAACACCGGGGAGCTGTTTTTT.

This chain joins TRBV18 and TRBJ1-3; no definite D call. V was clipped by 5 bases and J by 2 bases, with 13 bases between them. Germline lookup yields CDR1 KGHSH and CDR2 LQKENI. This CDR3 contains 15 residues. CDR3 coding DNA: TGTGCCAGCTCATCTAAATCCACCCCTGGAAACACCATATATTTT. It yields the protein CASSSKSTPGNTIYF. Full variable domain (missing parts from reference TRBV18 and TRBJ1-3): NAGVMQNPRHLVRRRGQEARLRCSPMKGHSHVYWYRQLPEEGLKFMVYLQKENIIDESGMPKERFSAEFPKEGPSILRIQQVVRGDSAAYFCASSSKSTPGNTIYFGEGSWLTVV.

This chain joins TRBV28 and TRBJ1-1; 9 positions agree with TRBD1. V was pared by 5 bases and J by 10 bases, with 5 bases of the junction left unmatched. This CDR3 is built from 12 residues. CDR1 and CDR2 (germline): MDHEN, SYDVKM. The chain's CDR3 is CASSKQGAGAFF. CDR3 coding DNA: TGTGCCAGCAGTAAACAGGGGGCCGGAGCTTTCTTT.

This clone has more than one count but fewer than ten. The chain is built from TRBV5-6 and TRBJ1-2, with D possibly matching TRBD1 (5 bases). From germline, CDR1 is SGHDT and CDR2 YYEEEE. V lost 1 base, J lost 6 bases, and 10 bases lay in between. This CDR3 is 13 amino acids long. CDR3 protein: CASSLSVGDGYTF. The CDR3 bases are TGTGCCAGCAGCTTGTCCGTAGGGGATGGCTACACCTTC.

V usage is TRBV15 and J usage is TRBJ2-2; 7 nucleotides align to TRBD1. CDR3 length equals 15 residues. CDR1 is LNHNV and CDR2 is YYDKDF in the germline V gene (reference sequence). Losses at the gene ends were 3 bases for V and 7 bases for J; bases not matched to a gene: 8. CDR3 coding DNA: TGTGCCACCAGCAGGGAGACAGGGTTGGACGGGGAGCTGTTTTTT. Translated: CATSRETGLDGELFF.

The chain combines TRBV7-3 with TRBJ2-5; D is uncertain. CDR3 size: 13 residues. The V gene's germline CDR1 is SGHTA and CDR2 FQGTGA. The germline V and J ends were trimmed by 5 bases and 5 bases, with 12 bases remaining between them. CDR3 coding DNA: TGTGCCAGCAGCGAAAGCGAGCTGGAGACCCAGTACTTC. Translation gives CASSESELETQYF.

The chain combines TRBV3-1 (or the pseudogene TRBV3-2) with TRBJ2-5, with unresolved D. The CDR3 consists of 14 residues. V was pared by 0 bases and J by 5 bases, with 10 bases between. The V gene's germline CDR1 is LGHDT and CDR2 YNNKEL (reference sequence). This chain's CDR3 is CASSQDYSHETQYF. The CDR3 nucleotides read TGTGCCAGCAGCCAAGATTACAGTCACGAGACCCAGTACTTC.

The rearrangement links TRBV29-1 to TRBJ2-7; TRBD1 agrees at 7 bases. The CDR3 runs 14 residues. Losses at the gene ends were 7 bases for V and 5 bases for J; bases not matched to a gene: 14. Germline values: CDR1 SQVTM, CDR2 ANQGSEA. CDR3 region: CSASYRGRLDEQYF. Written as DNA, the CDR3 is TGCAGCGCAAGCTACAGGGGTAGGCTAGACGAGCAGTACTTC.

V usage is TRBV27 and J usage is TRBJ1-5; tentatively, D is TRBD1 (6 bases). Germline V gene lookup returns CDR1 MNHEY and CDR2 SMNVEV (reference sequence). V lost 4 bases and J lost 7, with 14 bases in between. The CDR3 has 14 residues. CDR3 DNA sequence: TGTGCCAGCAGTTCCACAGGGTTAGGGCAGCCCCAGCATTTT. It yields the protein CASSSTGLGQPQHF.

The CDR3, as DNA: TGTGCCAGCACCCCGGAGGGACAGGCTACCAATGAGCAGTTCTTC. Protein: CASTPEGQATNEQFF. The chain couples TRBV6-5 to TRBJ2-1, with 8 bases identical to TRBD1. With V trimmed by 7 bases and J by 6 bases, 11 bases remained unmatched. Germline V gene sequence: CDR1 MNHEY, CDR2 SVGAGI. The CDR3 covers 15 residues.

The chain recombines TRBV3-1 (or the pseudogene TRBV3-2) with TRBJ2-6; D call uncertain. The CDR3 covers 18 residues. Germline V gene sequence: CDR1 LGHDT, CDR2 YNNKEL (reference sequence). Deletions cut 1 base from V and 0 bases from J, with 13 bases between. The CDR3 is CASSQAWARSSGANVLTF. DNA of the CDR3: TGTGCCAGCAGCCAAGCGTGGGCCAGAAGCTCTGGGGCCAACGTCCTGACTTTC.

The V call is TRBV7-6, the J call TRBJ2-4; TRBD1 agrees at 8 bases. With V trimmed by 2 bases and J by 0 bases, 18 bases remained unmatched. CDR1 is SGHVS, CDR2 FNYEAQ, per germline. The CDR3 is 21 residues long. CDR3 in DNA: TGTGCCAGCAGCTTAAGCGTAGGACAGGGCGAAGGGATGCTAGCCAAAAACATTCAGTACTTC. Translation: CASSLSVGQGEGMLAKNIQYF.

The chain employs TRBV18 and TRBJ1-2; 8 positions agree with TRBD1. CDR3 size: 13 residues. The germline CDR1 and CDR2 sequences are KGHSH and LQKENI. The J segment lost 6 bases and the V segment lost 6 bases, leaving 6 bases of the junction unmatched. CDR3: CASSPQTGDGYTF. The CDR3 DNA reads TGTGCCAGCTCGCCTCAGACAGGGGATGGCTACACCTTC.

V gene TRBV10-3 combines with J gene TRBJ2-1, with 11 bases aligning to TRBD2. Per germline, CDR1 ENHRY and CDR2 SYGVKD. The CDR3 has 14 residues. With V trimmed by 6 bases and J by 4 bases, 2 bases remained unmatched. In DNA, the CDR3 is TGTGCCATCAGCGGGACTAGCGGTTACAATGAGCAGTTCTTC. Translation: CAISGTSGYNEQFF.